This T cell receptor beta chain was retrieved from a study of PD-1 blockade in classical Hodgkin lymphoma. Study-wide points: Exclusion was applied to patients who started nivolumab under 1 year after ASCT.

Here immunoSEQ multiplex PCR was the method, and the copy in TCRdb shows in-frame clones only, minus some. The sample has roughly 39,000 clones; around four fifths are singletons. The CDR3 runs to 12 residues. Germline lookup yields CDR1 SGHAT and CDR2 FQNNGV. V dropped 5 bases and J dropped 13 bases, with 14 bases sitting between them. Regarding this clone: No antigen is known for it.

Specified time point: cycle 4 day 1 (C4D1), after about 6 weeks of nivolumab. Every one of the patients relapsed after autologous stem cell transplantation (brentuximab vedotin exposure was variable). V is TRBV11-2 and J is TRBJ1-4; no clear D. Source: peripheral blood mononuclear cells (PBMCs), taken before the fourth cycle of nivolumab. The receptor comes from a human donor with classical Hodgkin lymphoma. The DNA of the CDR3 is TGTGCCAGCAGCCTAGGGCCGGAGAGACTGTTTTTT. Amino acids: CASSLGPERLFF.